A selection of T cell receptor beta chains follows, all from one sample in a study of siplizumab effects on memory and regulatory T cells. Only in-frame clones appear in the TCRdb table, and some are missing; sequencing was by immunoSEQ multiplex PCR. The data hold 87,000 or so clones, with approximately 90% observed a single time. Sequenced input: CD4+ T cells sorted from blood. The source of these receptors is a human donor in good health. Each CDR3 is given without its conserved first and last residue. D genes are given only for firm matches.

CDR3: ASSFGQGVNTQY
D: NA
V: TRBV7-9

CDR3: ASSLRQSGNQPQH
D: NA
V: TRBV5-6

CDR3: ASSLGGRSETQY
D: NA
V: TRBV11-2

CDR3: ASSLAGVEQF
D: NA
V: TRBV7-6

CDR3: AISEGEQVHQPQH
D: NA
V: TRBV10-3

CDR3: ASSFRSTPNYGYT
D: NA
V: TRBV28

CDR3: ASAGVTDTQY
D: TRBD2
V: TRBV5-1

CDR3: ASSPPLAAYNEQF
D: TRBD2
V: TRBV18

CDR3: ASSRAVPFEQY
D: NA
V: TRBV19

CDR3: ASSYRDGGNEQY
D: NA
V: TRBV27

CDR3: ASSQSRLAYY
D: TRBD2
V: TRBV14

CDR3: ASRGLGTGSRNTEAF
D: TRBD1
V: TRBV28

CDR3: ASSTRDTSYEQY
D: NA
V: TRBV6-5

CDR3: ASSPTSQETQY
D: NA
V: TRBV18

CDR3: ASSISGPQH
D: NA
V: TRBV19

CDR3: ASSTPGRTTGELF
D: NA
V: TRBV19

CDR3: ASTQPRTSGLAYEQY
D: TRBD2
V: TRBV7-2

CDR3: ASSSEAHRDNEQF
D: NA
V: TRBV5-5

CDR3: ASRGTGGHEQF
D: TRBD1
V: TRBV9

CDR3: ASSLGATQGYEQY
D: NA
V: TRBV5-5

CDR3: ASSGGSGRRWADTQY
D: TRBD2
V: TRBV9

CDR3: ASSRPSGSQETQY
D: NA
V: TRBV5-1

CDR3: ASSSQGYGNQPQH
D: NA
V: TRBV7-2

CDR3: ASSPYTFGAF
D: NA
V: TRBV5-5

CDR3: ASSWDRGDTQY
D: TRBD1
V: TRBV5-6

CDR3: AWSGGQLSGNTIY
D: NA
V: TRBV30

CDR3: ASIRSYTIY
D: NA
V: TRBV6-1

CDR3: ASSPLFSRNNEQF
D: NA
V: TRBV7-3

CDR3: ASGGLAGVYTDTQY
D: TRBD2
V: TRBV5-6

CDR3: ASSPSGGGARTQH
D: NA
V: TRBV18

CDR3: ASSINQQRGYT
D: NA
V: TRBV19

CDR3: ASSPGTDQETQY
D: TRBD1
V: TRBV4-1

CDR3: ASSLDGMNTGELF
D: NA
V: TRBV5-1

CDR3: ASSPESYNEQF
D: NA
V: TRBV5-1

CDR3: AWSVREYGYT
D: NA
V: TRBV30

CDR3: ASSLWQTTEAF
D: NA
V: TRBV11-2